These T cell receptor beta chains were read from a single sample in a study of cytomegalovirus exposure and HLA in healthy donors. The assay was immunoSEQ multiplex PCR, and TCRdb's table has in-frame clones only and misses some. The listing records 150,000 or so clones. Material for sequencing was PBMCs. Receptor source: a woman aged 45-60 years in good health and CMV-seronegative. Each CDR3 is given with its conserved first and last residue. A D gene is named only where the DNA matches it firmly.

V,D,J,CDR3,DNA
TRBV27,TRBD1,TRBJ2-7,CASSFGTGHYEQYF,TGTGCCAGCAGTTTCGGGACAGGGCATTACGAGCAGTACTTC
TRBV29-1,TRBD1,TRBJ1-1,CSAGQPNTEAFF,TGCAGCGCGGGACAGCCGAACACTGAAGCTTTCTTT
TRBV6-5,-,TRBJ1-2,CASTMGGITNYGYTF,TGTGCCAGCACCATGGGGGGGATTACTAACTATGGCTACACCTTC
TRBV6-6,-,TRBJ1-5,CASSYYHLGGQPQHF,TGTGCCAGCAGTTACTACCACTTGGGGGGGCAGCCCCAGCATTTT
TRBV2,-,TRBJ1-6,CASKGSLRNFQALHF,TGTGCCAGCAAAGGATCCCTCCGAAACTTCCAGGCCCTCCACTTT
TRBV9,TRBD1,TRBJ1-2,CASSGDRGYGYTF,TGTGCCAGCAGCGGCGACAGGGGCTATGGCTACACCTTC
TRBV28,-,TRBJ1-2,CASSLSNYGYTF,TGTGCCAGCAGTTTGAGCAACTATGGCTACACCTTC
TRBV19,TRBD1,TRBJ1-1,CASSIIGQGLTEAFF,TGTGCCAGTAGTATTATCGGACAGGGTTTGACTGAAGCTTTCTTT
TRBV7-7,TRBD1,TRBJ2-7,CASSIDRVGEQYF,TGTGCCAGCAGCATCGACAGGGTAGGCGAGCAGTACTTC
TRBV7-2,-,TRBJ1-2,CASSPRQGLDGYTF,TGTGCCAGCAGCCCCCGGCAGGGACTAGATGGCTACACCTTC
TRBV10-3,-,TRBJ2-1,CAINTGANNEQFF,TGTGCCATCAATACGGGAGCGAACAATGAGCAGTTCTTC
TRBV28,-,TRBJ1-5,CASSGPGRPPGRPQHF,TGTGCCAGCAGTGGGCCAGGGCGTCCCCCGGGCAGGCCCCAGCATTTT
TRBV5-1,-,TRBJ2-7,CASSQDGNLYEQYF,TGCGCCAGCAGCCAGGACGGGAACCTGTACGAGCAGTACTTC
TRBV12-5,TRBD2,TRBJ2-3,CASGLRGGTDTQYF,TGTGCTAGTGGTTTGCGGGGGGGAACAGATACGCAGTATTTT
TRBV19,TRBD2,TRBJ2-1,CASSTRRLAGLGSYNEQFF,TGTGCCAGTAGTACACGGAGACTAGCGGGATTAGGCTCCTACAATGAGCAGTTCTTC
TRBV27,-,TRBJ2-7,CASSKQGLSYEQYF,TGTGCCAGCAGTAAACAGGGTCTCTCCTACGAGCAGTACTTC
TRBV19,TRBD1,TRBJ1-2,CASNTGTGGGYTF,TGTGCCAGTAACACCGGGACAGGGGGGGGCTACACCTTC
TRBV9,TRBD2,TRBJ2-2,CASSETFGTSLAGELFF,TGTGCCAGCAGCGAGACCTTCGGGACTAGTCTAGCCGGGGAGCTGTTTTTT
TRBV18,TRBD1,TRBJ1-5,CASSPPGQGLQPQHF,TGTGCCAGCTCACCGCCGGGACAGGGTTTGCAGCCCCAGCATTTT
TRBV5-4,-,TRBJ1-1,CASSQKQGNTEAFF,TGTGCCAGCAGCCAAAAACAGGGGAACACTGAAGCTTTCTTT
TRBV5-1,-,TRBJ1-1,CASSSGIGDTEAFF,TGCGCCAGCAGCTCCGGGATAGGTGACACTGAAGCTTTCTTT
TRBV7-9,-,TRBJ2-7,CASSFKREQYF,TGTGCCAGCAGCTTTAAGCGGGAGCAGTACTTC
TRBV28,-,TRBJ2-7,CAIETASYEQYF,TGTGCCATTGAGACAGCTTCCTACGAGCAGTACTTC
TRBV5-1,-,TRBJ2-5,CASSLALETQYF,TGCGCCAGCAGCTTGGCCTTGGAGACCCAGTACTTC
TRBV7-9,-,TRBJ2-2,CASRYQGNTGELFF,TGTGCCAGCAGGTATCAGGGTAACACCGGGGAGCTGTTTTTT
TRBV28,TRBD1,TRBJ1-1,CASSSTGVTEAFF,TGTGCCAGCAGTTCGACAGGGGTTACTGAAGCTTTCTTT
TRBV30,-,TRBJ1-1,CAWDRDKSGTEAFF,TGTGCCTGGGACCGCGACAAATCAGGGACTGAAGCTTTCTTT
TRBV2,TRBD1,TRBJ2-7,CASSSTRQGAHEQYF,TGTGCCAGCAGCTCAACTCGACAGGGGGCACACGAGCAGTACTTC
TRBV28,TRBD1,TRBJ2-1,CASSGLRDRVTEQFF,TGTGCCAGCAGTGGCCTCCGGGACAGGGTTACTGAGCAGTTCTTC
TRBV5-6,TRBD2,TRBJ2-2,CASSSGLAGWDTGELFF,TGTGCCAGCAGCTCGGGACTAGCGGGGTGGGACACCGGGGAGCTGTTTTTT